These 7 T cell receptor beta chains were all obtained from the same sample, sequenced in a study of immune evolution from preneoplasia to lung adenocarcinoma. Only in-frame clones appear in the TCRdb table, and some are missing; sequencing was by immunoSEQ multiplex PCR. The table shows thousands of clones, with over 65% occurring only once. The sequenced sample consisted of FFPE lung adenocarcinoma in situ tissue. These receptor sequences come from a donor older than 65 with lung adenocarcinoma.

The CDR3 sequence is CASGQSKASTDTQYF. DNA of the CDR3: TGTGCCAGCGGCCAGAGTAAGGCATCCACAGATACGCAGTATTTT. The V gene is TRBV7-2, the J gene TRBJ2-3; D is unclear. Between the trimmed V and J ends, which lost 8 bases and 2 bases, there was a span of 17 bases. Per the germline V gene, CDR1 is SGHTA and CDR2 is FQGNSA. The CDR3 contains 15 residues.

This chain connects TRBV10-1 to TRBJ1-5, with D unclear. Trimming took off 5 bases at V and 3 bases at J, with 8 bases between the two ends. The CDR3 has 13 residues. CDR1 WNHNN and CDR2 SYGVQD come from the germline V gene (reference sequence). The CDR3 loop reads CASSHHPNQPQHF. The DNA of the CDR3 is TGCGCCAGCAGTCATCATCCCAATCAGCCCCAGCATTTT.

This CDR3 reads CASSEVGQMKGEQYF. The CDR3 coding sequence is TGTGCCAGCAGTGAAGTGGGTCAGATGAAAGGGGAGCAGTACTTC. The V gene is TRBV6-1, the J gene TRBJ2-7; D is unclear. The V gene lost 1 base and the J gene lost 7 bases, with 17 bases spanning the gap. The CDR3 runs to 15 residues. Germline V gives CDR1 MNHNS, CDR2 SASEGT.

This clone was detected only a few times. The V and J genes are TRBV12-5 and TRBJ2-5, with TRBD2 identical over 13 bases. Germline trimming cut 6 bases from V and 2 bases from J; bases unmatched to any gene: 6. This CDR3 contains 16 residues. Per the germline V gene, CDR1 is LGHNT and CDR2 is FRNRAP. CDR3 nucleotide sequence: TGTGCTAGTGGGCCTGGGACTAGCGGGAAACAAGAGACCCAGTACTTC. It is translated as CASGPGTSGKQETQYF. The whole variable domain, filled in from reference TRBV12-5 and TRBJ2-5, reads DARVTQTPRHKVTEMGQEVTMRCQPILGHNTVFWYRQTMMQGLELLAYFRNRAPLDDSGMPKDRFSAEMPDATLATLKIQPSEPRDSAVYFCASGPGTSGKQETQYFGPGTRLLVL.

J is TRBJ1-6 and V is TRBV6-5; 8 nucleotides match TRBD1. Germline trimming cut 2 bases from V and 4 bases from J; bases unmatched to any gene: 4. The length of the CDR3 is 16 residues. Germline values: CDR1 MNHEY, CDR2 SVGAGI. The CDR3 region has the DNA TGTGCCAGCAGTTACGGTACAGGGGGTTATAATTCACCCCTCCACTTT. Amino acid sequence: CASSYGTGGYNSPLHF.

The gene calls are TRBV7-9 and TRBJ1-2, with TRBD1 as a possible D gene (5 bases). The CDR3 consists of 14 residues. V shed 1 base and J shed 4 bases, with 10 bases lying between them. In germline, CDR1 is SEHNR, CDR2 FQNEAQ (reference sequence). CDR3 coding DNA: TGTGCCAGCAGCTTAGTGGGGCACGGCTATGGCTACACCTTC. Amino acids: CASSLVGHGYGYTF.

This chain joins TRBV5-1 and TRBJ2-1; D call uncertain. Germline V gives CDR1 SGHRS, CDR2 YFSETQ. The CDR3 contains 15 residues. Trimming left V 4 bases short and J 0 bases short, with 11 bases between. CDR3 amino acids: CASSPQRNSYNEQFF. The CDR3 DNA sequence: TGCGCCAGCAGCCCCCAGCGCAACTCCTACAATGAGCAGTTCTTC.